A single sample gave rise to the 4 T cell receptor beta chains below, sequenced in a study of T cell repertoires in cytomegalovirus infection. TCRdb redid the calling of the reads with MiXCR, one entry per CDR3 protein. This repertoire shows around 430,000 distinct CDR3 sequences, approximately 40% found once; its top ten account for 35% to 50%. Their recognized antigens are unknown. The sample was cultured PBMCs, taken from culture after CMV antigen stimulation. These receptors came from a human donor in good health (CMV status not recorded). Some clones in this sample may be carry-over from other donors' samples.

The J gene is TRBJ1-2, the V gene TRBV5-6; D is perhaps TRBD1 (5 bases). CDR1 is SGHDT and CDR2 is YYEEEE in the germline V gene. The CDR3 runs 15 residues. Trimming removed 0 bases at V and 5 bases at J, with 14 bases between. The CDR3: CASSLGQPEGYGYTF. The CDR3 nucleotides are TGTGCCAGCAGCTTGGGACAGCCCGAAGGATATGGCTACACCTTC.

The genes are TRBV7-2 and TRBJ1-5; 7 bases line up with TRBD1. The germline V gene encodes CDR1 SGHTA and CDR2 FQGNSA. J gave up 7 bases and V 3 bases, and 6 bases lay outside the gene matches. The CDR3 extends over 14 amino acids. The CDR3 loop is CASSFTGAVQPQHF. Here the CDR3 DNA reads TGTGCCAGCAGCTTCACAGGGGCGGTGCAGCCCCAGCATTTT.

This clonotype has just a few counts. This chain connects TRBV12-3 or TRBV12-4 to TRBJ2-3; D is uncertain. Trimming took off 6 bases at V and 1 base at J, with 8 bases between the two ends. This CDR3 comprises 13 residues. This CDR3 is CASSRFGTDTQYF. The CDR3, as DNA: TGTGCCAGCAGCCGGTTTGGCACAGATACGCAGTATTTT.

This clonotype was picked up a small number of times. The CDR3 is CASSLRRGMNTGELFF. Here the CDR3 DNA reads TGTGCCAGCAGTTTAAGACGCGGGATGAACACCGGGGAGCTGTTTTTT. The chain couples TRBV27 to TRBJ2-2; D may be TRBD2 (6 bases). Germline CDR1 and CDR2: MNHEY and SMNVEV (reference sequence). Trimming cost V 2 bases and J 1 base, with 11 bases left between them. This CDR3 spans 16 amino acids.